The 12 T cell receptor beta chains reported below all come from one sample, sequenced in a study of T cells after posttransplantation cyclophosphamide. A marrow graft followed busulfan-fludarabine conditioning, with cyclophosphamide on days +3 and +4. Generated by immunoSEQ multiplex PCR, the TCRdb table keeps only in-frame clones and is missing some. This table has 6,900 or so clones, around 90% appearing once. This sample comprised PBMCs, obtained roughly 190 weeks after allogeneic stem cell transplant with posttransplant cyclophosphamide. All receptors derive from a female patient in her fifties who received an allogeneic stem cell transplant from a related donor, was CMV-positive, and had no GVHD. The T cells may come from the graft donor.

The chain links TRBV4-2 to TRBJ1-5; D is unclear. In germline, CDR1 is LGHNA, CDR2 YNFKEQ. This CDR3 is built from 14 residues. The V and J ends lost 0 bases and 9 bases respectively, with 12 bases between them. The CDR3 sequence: CASSQESERGPQHF. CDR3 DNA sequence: TGTGCCAGCAGCCAAGAGTCTGAGCGGGGGCCCCAGCATTTT.

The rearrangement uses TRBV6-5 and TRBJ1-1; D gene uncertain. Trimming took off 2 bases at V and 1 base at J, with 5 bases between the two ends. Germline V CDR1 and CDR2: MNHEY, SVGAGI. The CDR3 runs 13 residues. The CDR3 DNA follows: TGTGCCAGCAGTTACACTAGGAACACTGAAGCTTTCTTT. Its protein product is CASSYTRNTEAFF.

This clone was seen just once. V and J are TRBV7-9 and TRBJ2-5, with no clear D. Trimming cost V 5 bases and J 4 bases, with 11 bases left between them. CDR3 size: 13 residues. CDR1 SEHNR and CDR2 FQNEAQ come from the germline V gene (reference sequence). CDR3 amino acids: CASSPGIGETQYF. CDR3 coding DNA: TGTGCCAGCAGCCCAGGTATCGGAGAGACCCAGTACTTC.

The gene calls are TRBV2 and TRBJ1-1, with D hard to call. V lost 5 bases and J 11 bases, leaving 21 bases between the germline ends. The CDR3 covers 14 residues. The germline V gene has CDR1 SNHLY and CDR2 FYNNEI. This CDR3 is CASSSDSRTDRAFF. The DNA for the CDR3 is TGTGCCAGCAGTTCGGACTCCCGAACGGATCGGGCTTTCTTT. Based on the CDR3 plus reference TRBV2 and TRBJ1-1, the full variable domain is EPEVTQTPSHQVTQMGQEVILRCVPISNHLYFYWYRQILGQKVEFLVSFYNNEISEKSEIFDDQFSVERPDGSNFTLKIRSTKLEDSAMYFCASSSDSRTDRAFFGQGTRLTVV.

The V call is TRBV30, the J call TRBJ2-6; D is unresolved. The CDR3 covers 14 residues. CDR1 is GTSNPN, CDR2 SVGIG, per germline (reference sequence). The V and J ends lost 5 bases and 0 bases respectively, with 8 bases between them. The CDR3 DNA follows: TGTGCCTGGGCGGTTAACTCTGGGGCCAACGTCCTGACTTTC. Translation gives CAWAVNSGANVLTF. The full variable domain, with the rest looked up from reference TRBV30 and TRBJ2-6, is SQTIHQWPATLVQPVGSPLSLECTVEGTSNPNLYWYRQAAGRGLQLLFYSVGIGQISSEVPQNLSASRPQDRQFILSSKKLLLSDSGFYLCAWAVNSGANVLTFGAGSRLTVL.

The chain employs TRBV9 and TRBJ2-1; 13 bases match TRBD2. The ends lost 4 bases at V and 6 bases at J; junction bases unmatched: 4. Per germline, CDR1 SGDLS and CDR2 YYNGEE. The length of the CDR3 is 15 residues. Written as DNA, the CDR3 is TGTGCCAGCAGCCTCGGACTAGCGGGGGTCAATGAGCAGTTCTTC. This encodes CASSLGLAGVNEQFF.

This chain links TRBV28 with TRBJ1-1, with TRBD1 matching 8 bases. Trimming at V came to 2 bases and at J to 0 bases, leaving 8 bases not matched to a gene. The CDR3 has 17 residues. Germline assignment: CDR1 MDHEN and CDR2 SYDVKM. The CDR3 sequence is CASSLRPGGALNTEAFF. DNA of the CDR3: TGTGCCAGCAGTTTAAGGCCAGGGGGCGCATTGAACACTGAAGCTTTCTTT.

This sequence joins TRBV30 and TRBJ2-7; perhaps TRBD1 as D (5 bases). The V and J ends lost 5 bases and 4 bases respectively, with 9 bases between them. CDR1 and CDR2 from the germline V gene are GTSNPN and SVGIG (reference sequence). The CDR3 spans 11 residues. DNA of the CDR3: TGTGCCTGGGAGACAGCTTACGAGCAGTACTTC. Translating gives CAWETAYEQYF.

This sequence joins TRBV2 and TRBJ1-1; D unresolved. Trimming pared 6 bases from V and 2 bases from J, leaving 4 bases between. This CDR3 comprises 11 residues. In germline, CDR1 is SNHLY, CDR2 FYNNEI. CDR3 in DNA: TGTGCCAGCAGGGCTAACACTGAAGCTTTCTTT. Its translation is CASRANTEAFF.

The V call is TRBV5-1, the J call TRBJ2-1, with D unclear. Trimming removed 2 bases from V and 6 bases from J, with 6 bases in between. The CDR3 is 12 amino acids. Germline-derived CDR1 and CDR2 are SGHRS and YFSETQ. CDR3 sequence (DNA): TGCGCCAGCAGCTTCCACACCAATGAGCAGTTCTTC. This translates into CASSFHTNEQFF.

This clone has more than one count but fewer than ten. The CDR3 here is CASSSRRARVLHGYTF. CDR3 nucleotides: TGTGCCAGCAGTTCCCGGCGGGCCCGGGTGCTCCATGGCTACACCTTC. This rearrangement joins TRBV27 to TRBJ1-2; no firm D call. Germline V gene sequence: CDR1 MNHEY, CDR2 SMNVEV (reference sequence). The V end was cut by 4 bases, the J end by 6 bases, with 21 bases between. The CDR3 consists of 16 residues.

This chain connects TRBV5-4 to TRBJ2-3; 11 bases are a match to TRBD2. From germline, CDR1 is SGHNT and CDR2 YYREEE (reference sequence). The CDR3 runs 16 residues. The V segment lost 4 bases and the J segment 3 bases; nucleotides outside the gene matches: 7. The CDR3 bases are TGTGCCAGCAGCCCCTCAGGGACTAGCGGTACAGATACGCAGTATTTT. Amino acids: CASSPSGTSGTDTQYF.